These 15 T cell receptor beta chains share one sample of origin, sequenced in a study of blood T cell repertoires in COVID-19 (dated by TCRdb to 2020 to 2021). The receptor library was made with the immunoSEQ multiplex PCR assay. TCRdb's version of the immuneACCESS table is confined to in-frame rearrangements and falls short of the full clone set. An unresolved V gene accounts for under half of the shortfall where checked; the remainder is of unknown origin. Counted in this sample were roughly 250,000 clones; roughly four fifths of them appeared once. Together, the top ten hold roughly a tenth of the sample. Sample: peripheral blood. These receptors came from a woman of 80 years or more with acute or convalescent COVID-19.

The chain joins TRBV20-1 to TRBJ2-2; a weak D match, TRBD2 (6 bases). The V gene lost 3 bases and the J gene lost 5 bases, with 13 bases spanning the gap. CDR1 and CDR2 from the germline V gene are DFQATT and SNEGSKA (reference sequence). The CDR3 consists of 14 residues. The CDR3 here is CSASFGSGTGELFF. The CDR3 coding sequence is TGCAGTGCTAGTTTCGGGAGTGGAACCGGGGAGCTGTTTTTT.

The chain links TRBV29-1 to TRBJ2-6, with a possible D match to TRBD1 (6 bases). Germline assignment: CDR1 SQVTM and CDR2 ANQGSEA. The V and J ends lost 4 bases and 0 bases respectively, with 10 bases between them. The CDR3 covers 15 residues. In nucleotides, the CDR3 is TGCAGCGTTGGGGGGCCCAGCTCTGGGGCCAACGTCCTGACTTTC. Its protein product is CSVGGPSSGANVLTF.

The DNA of the CDR3 is TGTGCCAGCAGTGAACAGTTGTATAATTCACCCCTCCACTTT. Its translation: CASSEQLYNSPLHF. The chain joins TRBV2 to TRBJ1-6; D unresolved. The V end was cut by 2 bases, the J end by 4 bases, with 6 bases between. The CDR3 has 14 amino acids. Looked up from germline, CDR1 is SNHLY and CDR2 is FYNNEI.

CDR3 nucleotides: TGTGCCACCAGCGGGGACAGCCGGGGCGAGCAGTACTTC. Its translation: CATSGDSRGEQYF. The V gene is TRBV15, the J gene TRBJ2-7, with TRBD1 identical over 7 bases. The CDR3 is made up of 13 amino acids. V trimming: 5 bases; J trimming: 6 bases; junction bases outside the gene matches: 7. Germline loops: CDR1 LNHNV, CDR2 YYDKDF (reference sequence).

The chain links TRBV25-1 to TRBJ1-4; 7 bases line up with TRBD1. Germline V gene data show CDR1 as MGHDK and CDR2 as SYGVNS. CDR3 size: 15 residues. The junction had 9 bases not matched to a gene; V was cut back by 2 bases and J by 9 bases. CDR3 region: CASSERQGTVKKLFF. CDR3 DNA: TGTGCCAGCAGTGAACGACAGGGTACGGTCAAAAAACTGTTTTTT. Together with reference TRBV25-1 and TRBJ1-4, the CDR3 gives the full variable domain: EADIYQTPRYLVIGTGKKITLECSQTMGHDKMYWYQQDPGMELHLIHYSYGVNSTEKGDLSSESTVSRIRTEHFPLTLESARPSHTSQYLCASSERQGTVKKLFFGSGTQLSVL.

This chain uses TRBV5-8 with TRBJ1-4, with 8 positions matching TRBD1. The V gene's germline CDR1 is SGHTS and CDR2 YDEGEE. This CDR3 has 15 amino acids. Trimming at V came to 6 bases and at J to 10 bases, leaving 14 bases not matched to a gene. The CDR3 nucleotides read TGTGCCAGCACCACTACGGTCGGACAGGGAGGAAAACTGTTTTTT. Amino acids: CASTTTVGQGGKLFF.

The V gene is TRBV11-3, the J gene TRBJ2-5; 8 bases align to TRBD1. After removal of 5 bases from V and 5 bases from J, the junction contained 4 bases not matched to a gene. Germline V lookup: CDR1 SGHNT, CDR2 YENEEA. This CDR3 is built from 13 residues. This chain's CDR3 is CASSMRQGETQYF. The DNA for the CDR3 is TGTGCCAGCAGCATGAGACAGGGGGAGACCCAGTACTTC.

The chain joins TRBV2 to TRBJ1-6; 7 nucleotides line up with TRBD1. V was pared by 7 bases and J by 0 bases, with 6 bases of the junction left unmatched. CDR3 size: 16 residues. Per germline, CDR1 SNHLY and CDR2 FYNNEI. The CDR3 spells CASNAGGNSYNSPLHF. As DNA, the CDR3 is TGTGCCAGCAATGCAGGGGGGAACTCCTATAATTCACCCCTCCACTTT.

This clone was seen only a few times. The chain links TRBV7-2 to TRBJ2-7; 8 bases line up with TRBD2. The CDR3 sequence is 15 residues long. V trimming: 4 bases; J trimming: 2 bases; junction bases outside the gene matches: 7. The germline CDR1 and CDR2 sequences are SGHTA and FQGNSA. The CDR3 sequence: CASSSRSGGTYEQYF. The DNA for the CDR3 is TGTGCCAGCAGCTCCCGGTCGGGAGGGACCTACGAGCAGTACTTC. The full variable domain, in which reference TRBV7-2 and TRBJ2-7 provide the parts outside the CDR3, is GAGVSQSPSNKVTEKGKDVELRCDPISGHTALYWYRQSLGQGLEFLIYFQGNSAPDKSGLPSDRFSAERTGGSVSTLTIQRTQQEDSAVYLCASSSRSGGTYEQYFGPGTRLTVT.

The chain links TRBV11-2 to TRBJ2-7; the match to TRBD2 covers 9 bases. Trimming cost V 7 bases and J 6 bases; bases outside gene matches: 10. Looked up from germline, CDR1 is SGHAT and CDR2 is FQNNGV. The CDR3 has 14 amino acids. The DNA of the CDR3 is TGTGCCAGCACCCCGCGGGGGGGAGCCGGCGAGCAGTACTTC. Amino acids: CASTPRGGAGEQYF.

This sequence joins TRBV29-1 and TRBJ1-2; 12 bases agree with TRBD1. This CDR3 is built from 15 residues. Unmatched junction bases numbered 7, after V lost 0 bases and J lost 8 bases. The germline CDR1 and CDR2 sequences are SQVTM and ANQGSEA. The CDR3 DNA follows: TGCAGCGTTGAAGATGGGACAGGGGGCGCGAGGGGCTACACCTTC. Residues: CSVEDGTGGARGYTF.

The rearrangement uses TRBV11-1 and TRBJ1-3; D call uncertain. The CDR3 length is 15 residues. Trimming stripped 3 bases from V and 0 bases from J, with 9 bases between. Germline assignment: CDR1 SGHAT and CDR2 FQDESV (reference sequence). The CDR3 spells CASSFTESSGNTIYF. The CDR3 region has the DNA TGTGCCAGCAGCTTCACGGAGAGCTCTGGAAACACCATATATTTT.

The CDR3 is CASSVGVYTEAFF. DNA for the CDR3: TGTGCCAGCAGCGTCGGGGTTTACACTGAAGCTTTCTTT. This chain connects TRBV9 to TRBJ1-1; D is ambiguous. The length of the CDR3 is 13 residues. The V gene lost 2 bases and the J gene lost 3 bases, with 8 bases spanning the gap. From germline, CDR1 is SGDLS and CDR2 YYNGEE.

The chain links TRBV7-3 to TRBJ1-1, with unresolved D. Germline V CDR1 and CDR2: SGHTA, FQGTGA. V was clipped by 2 bases and J by 3 bases, with 7 bases between them. There are 13 residues in the CDR3. CDR3 DNA sequence: TGTGCCAGCAGCTTATACCGGTACACTGAAGCTTTCTTT. This encodes CASSLYRYTEAFF.

The chain uses TRBV13 and TRBJ2-7, with D perhaps TRBD2 (5 bases). Germline CDR1 is PRHDT and CDR2 is FYEKMQ (reference sequence). The ends were cut back, 5 bases at V and 3 bases at J, with 8 bases in the middle. The CDR3 spans 12 residues. The CDR3 here is CASSERGYEQYF. The CDR3 coding sequence is TGTGCCAGCAGCGAACGGGGCTACGAGCAGTACTTC.